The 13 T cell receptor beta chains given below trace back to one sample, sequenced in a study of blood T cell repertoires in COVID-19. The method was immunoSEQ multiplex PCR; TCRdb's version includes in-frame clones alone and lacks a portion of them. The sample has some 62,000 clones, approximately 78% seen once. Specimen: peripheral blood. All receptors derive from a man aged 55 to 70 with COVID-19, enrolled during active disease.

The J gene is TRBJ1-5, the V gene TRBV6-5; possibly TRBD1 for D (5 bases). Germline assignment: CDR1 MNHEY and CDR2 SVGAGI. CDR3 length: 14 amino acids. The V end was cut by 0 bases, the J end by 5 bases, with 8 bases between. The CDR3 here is CASSYSGGDQPQHF. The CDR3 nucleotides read TGTGCCAGCAGTTACTCGGGGGGGGATCAGCCCCAGCATTTT.

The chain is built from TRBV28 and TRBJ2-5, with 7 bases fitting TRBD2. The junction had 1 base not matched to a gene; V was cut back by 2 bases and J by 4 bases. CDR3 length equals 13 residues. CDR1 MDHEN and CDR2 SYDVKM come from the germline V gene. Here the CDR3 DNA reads TGTGCCAGCAGTTTAAGGGAGGGAGAGACCCAGTACTTC. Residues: CASSLREGETQYF. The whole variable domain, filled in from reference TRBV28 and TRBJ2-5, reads DVKVTQSSRYLVKRTGEKVFLECVQDMDHENMFWYRQDPGLGLRLIYFSYDVKMKEKGDIPEGYSVSREKKERFSLILESASTNQTSMYLCASSLREGETQYFGPGTRLLVL.

The CDR3 DNA is TGTGCCAGCAGCTTAGGCGGGGGAACCTACAATGAGCAGTTCTTC. As protein: CASSLGGGTYNEQFF. The chain joins TRBV7-7 to TRBJ2-1; 7 nucleotides match TRBD2. There are 15 residues in the CDR3. The germline CDR1 and CDR2 sequences are SSHAT and FNYEAQ (reference sequence). V lost 1 base and J lost 2; bases outside the gene matches: 2.

The CDR3 reads CASSLAGQVQSPLHF. For the CDR3, the DNA is TGCGCCAGCAGCTTGGCAGGTCAGGTACAATCACCCCTCCACTTT. The rearrangement links TRBV5-1 to TRBJ1-6; unclear D gene. Trimming removed 0 bases from V and 10 bases from J, with 14 bases in between. The germline V gene has CDR1 SGHRS and CDR2 YFSETQ. This CDR3 spans 15 amino acids. Using reference TRBV5-1 and TRBJ1-6 for the parts outside the CDR3, the full variable domain is KAGVTQTPRYLIKTRGQQVTLSCSPISGHRSVSWYQQTPGQGLQFLFEYFSETQRNKGNFPGRFSGRQFSNSRSEMNVSTLELGDSALYLCASSLAGQVQSPLHFGNGTRLTVT.

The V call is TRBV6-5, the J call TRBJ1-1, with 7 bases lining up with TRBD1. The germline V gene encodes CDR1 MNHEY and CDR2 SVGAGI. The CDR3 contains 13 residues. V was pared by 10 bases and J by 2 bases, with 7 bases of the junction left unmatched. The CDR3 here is CATGGQLNTEAFF. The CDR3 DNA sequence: TGTGCCACTGGGGGACAGTTAAACACTGAAGCTTTCTTT.

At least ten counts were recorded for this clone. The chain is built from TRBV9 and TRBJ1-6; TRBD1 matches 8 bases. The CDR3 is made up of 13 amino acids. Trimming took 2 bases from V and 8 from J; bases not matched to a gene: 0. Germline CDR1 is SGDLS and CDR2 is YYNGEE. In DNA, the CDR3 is TGTGCCAGCAGCGTGACAGGGGATTCACCCCTCCACTTT. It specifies CASSVTGDSPLHF.

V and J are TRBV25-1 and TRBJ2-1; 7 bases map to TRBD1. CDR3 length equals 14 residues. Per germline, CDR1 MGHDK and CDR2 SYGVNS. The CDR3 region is CASLAGGPWNEQFF. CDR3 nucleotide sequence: TGTGCATCCCTGGCAGGGGGACCGTGGAATGAGCAGTTCTTC.

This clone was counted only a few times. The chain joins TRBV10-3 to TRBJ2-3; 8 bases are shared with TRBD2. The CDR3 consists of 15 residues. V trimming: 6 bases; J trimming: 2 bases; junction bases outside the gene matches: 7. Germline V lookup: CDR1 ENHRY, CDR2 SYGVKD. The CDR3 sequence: CAISETTSDTDTQYF. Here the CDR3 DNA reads TGTGCCATCAGCGAAACGACTAGCGACACAGATACGCAGTATTTT.

The CDR3 DNA is TGTGCCAGCAGCCCGCGGGAGGGTTTCAGAGGTGAGCAGTTCTTC. Residues: CASSPREGFRGEQFF. J is TRBJ2-1 and V is TRBV7-9, with 9 nucleotides matching TRBD2. Trimming cost V 5 bases and J 9 bases; bases outside gene matches: 11. The CDR3 runs to 15 residues. The germline CDR1 and CDR2 sequences are SEHNR and FQNEAQ (reference sequence).

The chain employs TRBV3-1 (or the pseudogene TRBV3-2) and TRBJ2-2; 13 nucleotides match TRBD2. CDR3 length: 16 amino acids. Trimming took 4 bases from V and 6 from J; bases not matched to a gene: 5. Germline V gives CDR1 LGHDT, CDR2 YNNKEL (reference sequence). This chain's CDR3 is CASSLMGLAGPGELFF. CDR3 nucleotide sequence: TGTGCCAGCAGCCTAATGGGACTAGCGGGACCCGGGGAGCTGTTTTTT.

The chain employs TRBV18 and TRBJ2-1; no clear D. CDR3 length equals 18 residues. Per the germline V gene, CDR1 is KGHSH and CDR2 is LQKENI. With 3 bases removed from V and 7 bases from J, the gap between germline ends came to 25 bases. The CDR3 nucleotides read TGTGCCAGCTCACCCTCGTCTCCCAGACTTATACATGGTAATGAGCAGTTCTTC. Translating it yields CASSPSSPRLIHGNEQFF.

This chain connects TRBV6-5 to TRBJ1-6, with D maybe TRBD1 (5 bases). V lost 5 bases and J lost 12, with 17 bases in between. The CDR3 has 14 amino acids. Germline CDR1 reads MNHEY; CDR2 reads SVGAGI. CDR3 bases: TGTGCCAGCAGTCCCAGGACGGGGGTAAAACCCCTCCACTTT. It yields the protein CASSPRTGVKPLHF.

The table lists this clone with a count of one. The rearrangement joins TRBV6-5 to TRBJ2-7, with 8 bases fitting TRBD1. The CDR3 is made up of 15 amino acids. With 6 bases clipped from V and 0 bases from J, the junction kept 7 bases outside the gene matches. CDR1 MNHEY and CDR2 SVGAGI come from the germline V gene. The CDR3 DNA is TGTGCCAGCAGCGCGGACAGGGACCGCTCCTACGAGCAGTACTTC. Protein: CASSADRDRSYEQYF.